Below, 3 T cell receptor beta chains from the same sample are listed, as sequenced in a study of cytomegalovirus exposure and HLA in healthy donors. The primer mix had 60 Vbeta and 13 Jbeta primers. Sequencing used immunoSEQ multiplex PCR; TCRdb keeps in-frame clones, though not all of them. In the table there are around 170,000 clones, 81% of which are singletons. Sequences were obtained from PBMCs. The receptor source for this set is a middle-aged man in good health and CMV-seronegative.

The chain employs TRBV28 and TRBJ1-5, with D possibly matching TRBD1 (5 bases). Trimming shortened V by 10 bases and J by 0 bases, and 16 bases separated the two germline ends. The CDR3 is made up of 15 amino acids. Per the germline V gene, CDR1 is MDHEN and CDR2 is SYDVKM. CDR3 coding DNA: TGTGCCACCTACCCGGGGGAGATTAGCAATCAGCCCCAGCATTTT. Protein: CATYPGEISNQPQHF.

Remarks on this clone: One junction end disagrees with the germline gene, perhaps due to a read error. DNA for the CDR3: TGTGCCAGCAGCCCCCCACTAGGCGACTCAGAGAGCTCCTACAATGAGCGGTTCTTC. Its protein product is CASSPPLGDSESSYNERFF. The gene calls are TRBV4-2 and TRBJ2-1, with TRBD2 as a possible D gene (5 bases). CDR3 length equals 19 residues. Germline CDR1 is LGHNA and CDR2 is YNFKEQ.

The chain uses TRBV19 and TRBJ1-5, with a possible D match to TRBD1 (6 bases). This CDR3 is 15 amino acids long. From germline, CDR1 is LNHDA and CDR2 SQIVND (reference sequence). Deletions cut 3 bases from V and 7 bases from J, with 16 bases between. CDR3 sequence reads: CASSMGNRVWQPQHF. The CDR3 DNA reads as TGTGCCAGTAGTATGGGGAACAGGGTCTGGCAGCCCCAGCATTTT.